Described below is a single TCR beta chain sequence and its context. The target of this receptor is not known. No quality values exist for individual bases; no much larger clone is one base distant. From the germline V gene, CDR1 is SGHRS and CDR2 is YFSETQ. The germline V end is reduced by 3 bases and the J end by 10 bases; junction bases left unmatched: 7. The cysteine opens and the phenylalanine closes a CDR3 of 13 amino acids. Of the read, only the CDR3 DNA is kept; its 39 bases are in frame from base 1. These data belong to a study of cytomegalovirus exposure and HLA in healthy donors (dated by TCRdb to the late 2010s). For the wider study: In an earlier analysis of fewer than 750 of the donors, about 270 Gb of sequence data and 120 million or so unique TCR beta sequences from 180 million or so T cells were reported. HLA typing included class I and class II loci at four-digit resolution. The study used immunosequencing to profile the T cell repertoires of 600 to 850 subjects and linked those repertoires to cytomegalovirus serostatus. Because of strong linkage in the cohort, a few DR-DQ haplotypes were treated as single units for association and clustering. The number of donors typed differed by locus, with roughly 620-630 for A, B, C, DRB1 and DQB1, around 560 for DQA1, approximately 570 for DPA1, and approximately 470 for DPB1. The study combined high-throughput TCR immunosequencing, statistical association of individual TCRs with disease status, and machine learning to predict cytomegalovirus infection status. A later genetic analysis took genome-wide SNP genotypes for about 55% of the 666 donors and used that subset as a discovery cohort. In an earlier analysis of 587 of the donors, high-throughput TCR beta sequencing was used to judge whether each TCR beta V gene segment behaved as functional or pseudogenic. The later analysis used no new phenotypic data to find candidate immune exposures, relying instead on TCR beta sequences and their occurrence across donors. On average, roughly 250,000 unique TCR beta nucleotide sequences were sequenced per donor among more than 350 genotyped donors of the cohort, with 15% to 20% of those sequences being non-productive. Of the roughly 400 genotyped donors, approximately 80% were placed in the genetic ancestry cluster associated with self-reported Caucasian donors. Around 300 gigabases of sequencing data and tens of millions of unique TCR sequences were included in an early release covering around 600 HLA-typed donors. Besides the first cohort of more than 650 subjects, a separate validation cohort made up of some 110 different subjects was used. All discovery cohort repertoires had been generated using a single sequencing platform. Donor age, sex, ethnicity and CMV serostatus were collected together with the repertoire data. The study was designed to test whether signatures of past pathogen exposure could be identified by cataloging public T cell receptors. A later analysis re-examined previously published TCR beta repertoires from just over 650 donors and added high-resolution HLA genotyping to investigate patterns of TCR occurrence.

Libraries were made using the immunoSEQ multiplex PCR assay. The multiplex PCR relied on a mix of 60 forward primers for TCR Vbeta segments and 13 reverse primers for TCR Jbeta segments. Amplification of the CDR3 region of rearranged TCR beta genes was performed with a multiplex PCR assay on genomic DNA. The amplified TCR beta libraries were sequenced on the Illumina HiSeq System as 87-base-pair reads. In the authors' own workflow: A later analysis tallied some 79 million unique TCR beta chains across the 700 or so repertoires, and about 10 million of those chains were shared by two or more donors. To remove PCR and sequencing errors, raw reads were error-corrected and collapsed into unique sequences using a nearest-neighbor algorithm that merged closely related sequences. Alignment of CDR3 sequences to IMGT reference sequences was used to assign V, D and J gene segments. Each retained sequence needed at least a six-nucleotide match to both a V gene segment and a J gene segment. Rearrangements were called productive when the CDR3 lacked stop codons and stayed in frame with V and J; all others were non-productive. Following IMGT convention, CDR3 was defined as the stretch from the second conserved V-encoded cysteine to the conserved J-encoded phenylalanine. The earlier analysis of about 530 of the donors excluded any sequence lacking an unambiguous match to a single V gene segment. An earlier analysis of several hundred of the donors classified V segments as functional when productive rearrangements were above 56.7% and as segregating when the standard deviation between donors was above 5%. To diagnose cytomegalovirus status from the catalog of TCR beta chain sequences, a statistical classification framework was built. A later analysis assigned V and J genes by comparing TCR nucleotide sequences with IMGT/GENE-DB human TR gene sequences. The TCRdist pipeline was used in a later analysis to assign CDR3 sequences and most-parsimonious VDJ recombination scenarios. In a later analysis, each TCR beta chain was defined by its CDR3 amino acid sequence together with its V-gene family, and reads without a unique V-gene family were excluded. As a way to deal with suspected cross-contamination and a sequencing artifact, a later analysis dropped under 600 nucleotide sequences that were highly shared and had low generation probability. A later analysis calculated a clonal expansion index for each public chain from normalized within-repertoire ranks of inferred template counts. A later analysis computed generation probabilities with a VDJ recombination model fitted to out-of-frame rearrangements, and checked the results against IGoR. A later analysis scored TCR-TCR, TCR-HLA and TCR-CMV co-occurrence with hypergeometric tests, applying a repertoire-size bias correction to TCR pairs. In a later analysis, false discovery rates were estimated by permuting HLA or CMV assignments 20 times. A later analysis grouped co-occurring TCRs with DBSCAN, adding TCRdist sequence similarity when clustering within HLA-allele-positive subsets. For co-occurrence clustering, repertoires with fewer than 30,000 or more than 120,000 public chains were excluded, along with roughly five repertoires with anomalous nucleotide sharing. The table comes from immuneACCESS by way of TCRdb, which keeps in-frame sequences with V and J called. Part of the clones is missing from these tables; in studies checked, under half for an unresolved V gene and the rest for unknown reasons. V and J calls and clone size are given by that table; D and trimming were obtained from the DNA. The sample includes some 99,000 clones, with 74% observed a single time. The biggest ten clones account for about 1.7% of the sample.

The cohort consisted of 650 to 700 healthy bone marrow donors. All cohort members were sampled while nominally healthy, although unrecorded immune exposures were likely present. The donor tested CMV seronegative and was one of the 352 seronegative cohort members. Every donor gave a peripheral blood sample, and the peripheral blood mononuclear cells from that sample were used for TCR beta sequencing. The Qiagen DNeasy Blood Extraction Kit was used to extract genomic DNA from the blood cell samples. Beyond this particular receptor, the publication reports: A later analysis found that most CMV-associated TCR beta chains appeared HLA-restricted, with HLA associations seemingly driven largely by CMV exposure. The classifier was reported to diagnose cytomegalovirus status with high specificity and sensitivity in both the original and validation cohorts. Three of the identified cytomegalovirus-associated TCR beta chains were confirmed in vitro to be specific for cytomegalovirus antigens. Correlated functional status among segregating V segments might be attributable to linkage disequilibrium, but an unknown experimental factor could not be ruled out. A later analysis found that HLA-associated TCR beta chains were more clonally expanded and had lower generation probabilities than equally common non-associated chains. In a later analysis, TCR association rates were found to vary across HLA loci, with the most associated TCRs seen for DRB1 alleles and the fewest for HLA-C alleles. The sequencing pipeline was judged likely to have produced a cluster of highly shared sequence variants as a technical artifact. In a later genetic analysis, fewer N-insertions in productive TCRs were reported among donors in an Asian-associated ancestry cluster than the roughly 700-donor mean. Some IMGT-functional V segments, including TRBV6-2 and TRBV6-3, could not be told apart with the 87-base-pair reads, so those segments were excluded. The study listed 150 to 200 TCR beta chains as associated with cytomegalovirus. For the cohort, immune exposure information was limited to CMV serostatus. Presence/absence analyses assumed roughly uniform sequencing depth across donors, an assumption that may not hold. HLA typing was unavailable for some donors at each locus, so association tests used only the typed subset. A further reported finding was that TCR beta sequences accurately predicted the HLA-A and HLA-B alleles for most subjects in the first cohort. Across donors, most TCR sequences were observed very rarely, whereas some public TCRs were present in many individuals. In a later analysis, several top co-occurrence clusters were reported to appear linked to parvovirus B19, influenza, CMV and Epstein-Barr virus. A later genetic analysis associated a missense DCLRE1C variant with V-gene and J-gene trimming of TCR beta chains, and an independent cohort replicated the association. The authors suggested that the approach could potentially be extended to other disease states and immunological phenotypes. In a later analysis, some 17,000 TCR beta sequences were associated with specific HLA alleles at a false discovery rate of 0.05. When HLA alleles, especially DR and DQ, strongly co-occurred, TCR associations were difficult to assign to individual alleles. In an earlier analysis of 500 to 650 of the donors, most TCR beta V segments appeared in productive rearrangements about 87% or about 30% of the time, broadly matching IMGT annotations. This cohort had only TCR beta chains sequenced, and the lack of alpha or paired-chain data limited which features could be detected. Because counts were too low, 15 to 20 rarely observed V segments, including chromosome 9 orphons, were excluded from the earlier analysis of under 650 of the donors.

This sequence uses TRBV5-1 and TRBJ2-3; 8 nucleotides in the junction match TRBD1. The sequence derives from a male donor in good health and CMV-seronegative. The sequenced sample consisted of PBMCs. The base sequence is TGCGCCAGCAGCTCTGGACAGGGAGACTCGCAGTATTTT. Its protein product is CASSSGQGDSQYF.